This TCR beta chain was sequenced for a study of CD8 T cells in Susac syndrome. Germline V CDR1 and CDR2: SGHTS, YDEGEE. The CDR3 runs to 16 residues. V lost 4 bases to trimming and J lost 0 bases, with 14 bases between them. RNA was extracted with the RNeasy kit, and a quantity of 0.5 to 1 ug was reverse transcribed using random hexamers. TCRdb processed the immunoSEQ multiplex PCR reads anew with MiXCR; each CDR3 protein has one entry. The sample holds around 79,000 distinct CDR3 sequences; just under 95% are singletons and the top ten take 0.3% to 0.45%. This TCR derives from a human donor with multiple sclerosis. The chain uses TRBV5-8 and TRBJ1-3, with D maybe TRBD1 (5 bases). The sample was CD8+ T cells from PBMCs. DNA of the CDR3: TGTGCCAGCAGCCCCGGCGGGGGGGGCTCTGGAAACACCATATATTTT. Its translation: CASSPGGGGSGNTIYF. The complete variable domain, with remaining parts taken from reference TRBV5-8 and TRBJ1-3, reads EAGVTQSPTHLIKTRGQQATLRCSPISGHTSVYWYQQALGLGLQFLLWYDEGEERNRGNFPPRFSGRQFPNYSSELNVNALELEDSALYLCASSPGGGGSGNTIYFGEGSWLTVV.